The source of this TCR beta chain is a study of identifying expanded T cells in peripheral blood. General study points: About 1.2 clones differed between technical replicates, versus about 15 and 19 over time. Roughly two-week clone count variance significantly increased as total template count grew.

Judged by abundance, this clone is medium-sized. Antigen: not known. During the collection period, no donor immune events like infections were recorded. This table comes from immunoSEQ multiplex PCR, and its TCRdb copy is limited to in-frame clones, with some not included. The sample lists 55,000 to 60,000 clones; over 85% were seen once. In germline, CDR1 is SGHAT, CDR2 FQDESV (reference sequence). This CDR3 region has 15 residues. J gave up 3 bases and V 6 bases, and 8 bases lay outside the gene matches. The receptor comes from a person aged 18 to 70 in good health. The chain joins TRBV11-1 to TRBJ2-7, with TRBD2 matching 10 bases. Sequenced sample: blood. CDR3 nucleotide sequence: TGTGCCAGCAGTTCTAGCGGGAGCGGGCTCTACGAGCAGTACTTC. Protein sequence: CASSSSGSGLYEQYF.